Below are 13 T cell receptor beta chains sequenced from a single sample in a study of blood T cell repertoires in COVID-19. Profiled with immunoSEQ multiplex PCR; TCRdb holds only in-frame clones, not every one. Of around 140,000 clones in the sample, about 86% were seen once. The sample taken for sequencing was peripheral blood. All receptors derive from a human donor in a cohort sampled during active COVID-19.

CDR3 coding DNA: TGTGCCAGCAGCTTAGTCGGGCGACAGGGCGAAGGTGGCTACACCTTC. This encodes CASSLVGRQGEGGYTF. The chain combines TRBV7-2 with TRBJ1-2, with 7 bases that match TRBD1. The CDR3 sequence is 16 residues long. Germline V CDR1 and CDR2: SGHTA, FQGNSA. Germline trimming cut 1 base from V and 7 bases from J; bases unmatched to any gene: 12.

V usage is TRBV4-2 and J usage is TRBJ2-5; TRBD1 is a possible D gene (6 bases). Trimming cost V 4 bases and J 3 bases, with 21 bases left between them. CDR1 is LGHNA and CDR2 is YNFKEQ in the germline V gene. This CDR3 contains 17 residues. The CDR3 sequence is CASSPTLWTEGKETQYF. CDR3 DNA sequence: TGTGCCAGCAGCCCAACCCTATGGACAGAGGGGAAAGAGACCCAGTACTTC.

The gene calls are TRBV6-5 and TRBJ2-7; 9 bases align to TRBD1. CDR1 and CDR2 from the germline V gene are MNHEY and SVGAGI. CDR3 length equals 15 residues. Trimming at V came to 6 bases and at J to 0 bases, leaving 6 bases not matched to a gene. CDR3 in DNA: TGTGCCAGCAGATCAACAGGGGGCCTCTCCTACGAGCAGTACTTC. Residues: CASRSTGGLSYEQYF.

The chain links TRBV28 to TRBJ2-7; 10 positions agree with TRBD2. Germline V CDR1 and CDR2: MDHEN, SYDVKM. V was pared by 6 bases and J by 5 bases, with 31 bases of the junction left unmatched. There are 22 residues in the CDR3. The DNA of the CDR3 is TGTGCCAGCAGGCCTACGCTTACTAGCGGGATGTTCTTAAACCGGTTTCGGGACGAGCAGTACTTC. This encodes CASRPTLTSGMFLNRFRDEQYF.

The V gene is TRBV28, the J gene TRBJ2-1, with 7 bases that match TRBD1. The germline gives CDR1 MDHEN, CDR2 SYDVKM. V trimming: 5 bases; J trimming: 9 bases; junction bases outside the gene matches: 19. The CDR3 has 17 amino acids. This chain's CDR3 is CASSARLGQTRSTEQFF. CDR3 DNA sequence: TGTGCCAGCAGTGCACGCCTGGGACAGACAAGGTCAACTGAGCAGTTCTTC.

The chain links TRBV28 to TRBJ2-5; 8 nucleotides line up with TRBD2. Germline-derived CDR1 and CDR2 are MDHEN and SYDVKM. V lost 8 bases and J lost 1; bases outside the gene matches: 12. CDR3 length: 16 amino acids. This CDR3 is CASSLFGSGTQETQYF. Here the CDR3 DNA reads TGTGCCAGCTCCCTATTCGGTAGCGGGACCCAAGAGACCCAGTACTTC.

The gene calls are TRBV15 and TRBJ2-2; D uncertain. Germline CDR1 and CDR2: LNHNV and YYDKDF (reference sequence). The CDR3 spans 14 residues. Between the trimmed V and J ends, which lost 3 bases and 8 bases, there was a span of 13 bases. CDR3 protein: CATSSSLTGGELFF. The CDR3 bases are TGTGCCACCAGCAGTTCATTGACTGGTGGGGAGCTGTTTTTT.

The chain links TRBV27 to TRBJ2-3; 10 bases align to TRBD2. Germline CDR1 reads MNHEY; CDR2 reads SMNVEV (reference sequence). The CDR3 is 18 amino acids. J lost 2 bases, V lost 2 bases, and 10 bases had no gene match. The CDR3 loop is CASSLRSSGSITTDTQYF. CDR3 DNA: TGTGCCAGCAGTTTACGGTCTAGCGGGAGTATTACCACAGATACGCAGTATTTT.

As regards this clone: The same CDR3 also results from other DNA sequences found in this sample. The V gene is TRBV18, the J gene TRBJ2-5, with 10 bases fitting TRBD2. The CDR3 runs 15 residues. Germline CDR1 KGHSH, CDR2 LQKENI. The ends lost 2 bases at V and 5 bases at J; junction bases unmatched: 5. In DNA, the CDR3 is TGTGCCAGCTCACCAGGGCTAGCGGGAGTTGAGACCCAGTACTTC. As protein: CASSPGLAGVETQYF.

CDR3 coding DNA: TGTGCCAGCAGCCGAGGGACTAGCGGGACTTTCTACGAGCAGTACTTC. Translation gives CASSRGTSGTFYEQYF. The V gene is TRBV3-1 (or the pseudogene TRBV3-2), the J gene TRBJ2-7; 13 nucleotides match TRBD2. Germline trimming cut 4 bases from V and 3 bases from J; bases unmatched to any gene: 6. The length of the CDR3 is 16 residues. Germline CDR1 is LGHDT and CDR2 is YNNKEL (reference sequence).

The chain recombines TRBV25-1 with TRBJ2-3; tentative D call: TRBD2 (5 bases). This CDR3 is 15 amino acids long. The V and J ends lost 1 base and 3 bases respectively, with 11 bases between them. CDR1 is MGHDK and CDR2 is SYGVNS in the germline V gene. The CDR3 region is CASSESRDGTDTQYF. For the CDR3, the DNA is TGTGCCAGCAGTGAATCCCGGGATGGGACAGATACGCAGTATTTT.

This clone has only a few counts. J is TRBJ2-5 and V is TRBV7-3, with 10 bases aligning to TRBD2. The CDR3 spans 16 residues. V shed 2 bases, J shed 3 bases, and the junction held 6 bases outside the gene matches. Germline V CDR1 and CDR2: SGHTA, FQGTGA. CDR3 DNA sequence: TGTGCCAGCAGCTTATTAGGGACTAGCGCGAAAGAGACCCAGTACTTC. The encoded protein is CASSLLGTSAKETQYF. The full variable domain, with the rest looked up from reference TRBV7-3 and TRBJ2-5, is GAGVSQTPSNKVTEKGKYVELRCDPISGHTALYWYRQSLGQGPEFLIYFQGTGAADDSGLPNDRFFAVRPEGSVSTLKIQRTERGDSAVYLCASSLLGTSAKETQYFGPGTRLLVL.

This sequence joins TRBV6-6 and TRBJ1-2; 9 bases match TRBD1. J gave up 3 bases and V 5 bases, and 19 bases lay outside the gene matches. This CDR3 has 19 residues. CDR1 MNHNY and CDR2 SVGAGI come from the germline V gene (reference sequence). In DNA form, the CDR3 reads TGTGCCAGCAGTCCTTTAGTGGGACAGGGAGATCTCTTTGACTATGGCTACACCTTC. Translation: CASSPLVGQGDLFDYGYTF.